This entry lists 2 T cell receptor beta chains sequenced from one sample in a study of T cells after yellow fever vaccination. TCRdb re-called the 5' RACE reads through MiXCR, storing one row per CDR3 protein. The sample consists of 200,000 to 250,000 distinct CDR3 sequences, less than 8.5% of them appearing once. This sample comprised CD4+ T cells sorted from PBMCs, obtained 15 days after the yellow fever booster vaccination. The receptors shown here come from a man aged 30 to 45 who received the YFV17D yellow fever vaccine.

This sequence joins TRBV30 and TRBJ2-7; maybe TRBD1 (6 bases). This CDR3 contains 14 residues. The germline V gene has CDR1 GTSNPN and CDR2 SVGIG (reference sequence). Trimming took off 1 base at V and 3 bases at J, with 13 bases between the two ends. The chain's CDR3 is CAWSDGTQIYEQYF. DNA for the CDR3: TGTGCCTGGAGTGACGGGACACAAATCTACGAGCAGTACTTC.

The rearrangement uses TRBV6-5 and TRBJ2-2, with a possible D match to TRBD2 (6 bases). Germline CDR1 reads MNHEY; CDR2 reads SVGAGI. Deletions cut 4 bases from V and 7 bases from J, with 13 bases between. The CDR3 runs 14 residues. The CDR3 region is CASSSSGGDGELFF. In nucleotides, the CDR3 is TGTGCCAGCAGTTCCTCGGGCGGGGACGGGGAGCTGTTTTTT.